This T cell receptor (beta chain) was obtained from a study of blood T cell repertoires in COVID-19. Study-level background: The United States, Italy and Spain provided the acute and convalescent COVID-19 samples. In each case, the material was cDNA or gDNA derived from T cells, B-cell-depleted T cells, or PBMCs.

Germline-derived CDR1 and CDR2 are LGHDT and YNNKEL (reference sequence). Trimming shortened V by 4 bases and J by 0 bases, and 6 bases separated the two germline ends. This CDR3 has 13 residues. Authors' processing steps: For nucleated cells, counts were estimated from reference gene primer amplification. Sequencing used immunoSEQ multiplex PCR; TCRdb keeps in-frame clones, though not all of them. V, J and clone size were drawn from that table, and D and trimming were deduced from the DNA. The data show around 42,000 clones, approximately 84% seen once. The clonotype was recovered from a woman aged 70-85 years in a cohort sampled during active COVID-19. Specimen: peripheral blood. V gene TRBV3-1 (or the pseudogene TRBV3-2) combines with J gene TRBJ1-1; D is uncertain. CDR3 coding DNA: TGTGCCAGCAGCCTTATAATGAACACTGAAGCTTTCTTT. This codes for CASSLIMNTEAFF.